The 10 T cell receptor beta chains in this list originate from one sample, sequenced in a study of T-cell memory formation after mild COVID-19. TCRdb analysed the 5' RACE reads with MiXCR anew, one entry per CDR3 protein. The profile shows over 250,000 distinct CDR3 sequences, roughly 15% of them singletons. The sample comprised PBMCs or a T cell subset sorted from them (not recorded which). These receptors originate from a man aged 18 to 29 who had mild COVID-19 (a few samples of this study predate the infection). Cell type and time point are not known.

This clonotype showed up many times. The chain recombines TRBV29-1 with TRBJ2-1; 7 bases align to TRBD2. Per germline, CDR1 SQVTM and CDR2 ANQGSEA. The CDR3 is made up of 14 amino acids. Trimming cost V 6 bases and J 1 base; bases outside gene matches: 6. CDR3 coding DNA: TGCAGCGTGAGCGGGGTGAGTTCCTACAATGAGCAGTTCTTC. Protein product: CSVSGVSSYNEQFF.

This clonotype has at least ten counts. The rearrangement uses TRBV18 and TRBJ1-1; a possible D gene is TRBD1 (5 bases). CDR1 KGHSH and CDR2 LQKENI come from the germline V gene. This CDR3 is built from 16 residues. V shed 3 bases and J shed 0 bases, with 14 bases lying between them. In nucleotides, the CDR3 is TGTGCCAGCTCACCCCTGGGGGACGGGCTGAACACTGAAGCTTTCTTT. It yields the protein CASSPLGDGLNTEAFF.

This clonotype was picked up a small number of times. The chain uses TRBV11-2 and TRBJ2-2; tentatively, D is TRBD2 (6 bases). CDR3 length: 19 amino acids. The ends were cut back, 5 bases at V and 2 bases at J, with 24 bases in the middle. Germline V gene data show CDR1 as SGHAT and CDR2 as FQNNGV. CDR3 DNA: TGTGCCAGCAGCCCTATAGGGAGGCGGGCGCCTCCTAACACCGGGGAGCTGTTTTTT. It is translated as CASSPIGRRAPPNTGELFF.

This chain uses TRBV7-2 with TRBJ2-4; no firm D call. In germline, CDR1 is SGHTA, CDR2 FQGNSA. Trimming stripped 5 bases from V and 0 bases from J, with 14 bases between. The CDR3 runs to 16 residues. Here the CDR3 reads CASSHGWLLAKNIQYF. The CDR3, as DNA: TGTGCCAGCAGCCACGGATGGTTACTAGCCAAAAACATTCAGTACTTC.

This clonotype was detected only a few times. V usage is TRBV5-1 and J usage is TRBJ2-1, with 10 bases identical to TRBD2. J lost 5 bases, V lost 3 bases, and 5 bases had no gene match. Germline V gene sequence: CDR1 SGHRS, CDR2 YFSETQ. The CDR3 covers 15 residues. The CDR3 nucleotides are TGCGCCAGCAGCTGGGGACTAGCGCGAGACAATGAGCAGTTCTTC. As protein: CASSWGLARDNEQFF.

This clonotype was counted between two and nine times. The V call is TRBV20-1, the J call TRBJ2-1, with TRBD1 matching 8 bases. Trimming took 6 bases from V and 7 from J; bases not matched to a gene: 14. This CDR3 contains 15 residues. CDR1 is DFQATT, CDR2 SNEGSKA, per germline (reference sequence). CDR3 protein: CSAYPDRDGKNEQFF. The CDR3 nucleotides are TGCAGTGCCTACCCGGACAGGGATGGTAAGAATGAGCAGTTCTTC.

Ten or more counts support this clonotype. The rearrangement links TRBV4-1 to TRBJ2-7; 10 bases are a match to TRBD1. There are 16 residues in the CDR3. With 0 bases clipped from V and 2 bases from J, the junction kept 4 bases outside the gene matches. Germline CDR1 and CDR2: MGHRA and YSYEKL. The CDR3, as DNA: TGCGCCAGCAGCCAAGATCCGGGACAGGGGACCTACGAGCAGTACTTC. Translated: CASSQDPGQGTYEQYF.

The V gene is TRBV7-2, the J gene TRBJ2-5; D gene unclear. The CDR3 sequence is 14 residues long. V lost 8 bases, J lost 5 bases, and 18 bases lay in between. The germline V gene has CDR1 SGHTA and CDR2 FQGNSA. CDR3 bases: TGTGCCAGCCACACCGGCCGCGGTCAGGAGACCCAGTACTTC. Its protein product is CASHTGRGQETQYF.

The chain links TRBV4-1 to TRBJ2-4; no definite D call. Trimming removed 6 bases at V and 2 bases at J, with 11 bases between. This CDR3 comprises 14 residues. The germline V gene encodes CDR1 MGHRA and CDR2 YSYEKL. CDR3 bases: TGCGCCAGCAGTTGGTCGGAGACCAAAAACATTCAGTACTTC. Its protein product is CASSWSETKNIQYF.

The table lists this clonotype with a few counts. The CDR3 DNA is TGCGCCAGCAGCTTGGAAACCGTCTCCTCCTACGAGCAGTACTTC. This codes for CASSLETVSSYEQYF. This chain connects TRBV5-1 to TRBJ2-7; D ambiguous. Germline loops: CDR1 SGHRS, CDR2 YFSETQ. Between the trimmed V and J ends, which lost 0 bases and 0 bases, there was a span of 10 bases. CDR3 length: 15 residues.